A selection of T cell receptor beta chains follows, all from one sample in a study of shared clonotypes between healthy human individuals. Assay: immunoSEQ multiplex PCR; the TCRdb copy retains only in-frame clones and omits some. In the table there are about 1,900,000 clones, about 95% of which are singletons. What was sequenced was naive CD8+ T cells sorted from blood. The receptors here all came from a man aged 18 to 35 in good health. Both conserved end residues are part of each CDR3. The D gene is left open where the match is weak. The size field is filled for only some rows; it gives once, few, many or a size class.

J gene	V gene	clone size	D gene	CDR3 protein	CDR3 DNA
TRBJ2-1	TRBV27	-	-	CASSWRTPSLNEQFF	TGTGCCAGCAGTTGGAGAACCCCTTCCCTCAATGAGCAGTTCTTC
TRBJ1-2	TRBV30	once	-	CAWSVGGWYGYTF	TGTGCCTGGAGTGTAGGGGGTTGGTATGGCTACACCTTC
TRBJ2-1	TRBV7-9	-	TRBD1	CASSHGQGRIEDEQFF	TGTGCCAGCAGCCACGGACAGGGGAGAATCGAGGATGAGCAGTTCTTC
TRBJ2-7	TRBV13	-	-	CASSLLSYEQYF	TGTGCCAGCAGCTTACTCAGTTACGAGCAGTACTTC
TRBJ2-3	TRBV28	-	-	CASSLRGDTQYF	TGTGCCAGCAGTTTGAGAGGAGATACGCAGTATTTT
TRBJ2-5	TRBV30	-	-	CAWSEKPETQYF	TGTGCCTGGAGTGAGAAACCCGAGACCCAGTACTTC
TRBJ2-7	TRBV7-9	-	-	CASQPPADEQYF	TGTGCCAGCCAGCCCCCAGCGGACGAGCAGTACTTC
TRBJ1-1	TRBV29-1	-	-	CSVVSNQRAEAFF	TGCAGCGTTGTCTCCAACCAGAGAGCCGAAGCTTTCTTT
TRBJ2-2	TRBV12-5	once	TRBD2	CASGLLLAAAGELFF	TGTGCTAGTGGTTTGTTGCTAGCGGCAGCCGGGGAGCTGTTTTTT
TRBJ2-1	TRBV6-1	-	-	CASSETGTYNEQFF	TGTGCCAGCAGTGAAACAGGGACCTACAATGAGCAGTTCTTC
TRBJ2-1	TRBV6-5	-	-	CASRTDGGHNEQFF	TGTGCCAGCAGGACGGACGGGGGGCACAATGAGCAGTTCTTC
TRBJ2-2	TRBV27	-	-	CASSLSANTGELFF	TGTGCCAGCAGTTTATCGGCGAACACCGGGGAGCTGTTTTTT
TRBJ2-3	TRBV6-4	-	-	CASSERTDFTDTQYF	TGTGCCAGCAGTGAGCGGACGGATTTCACAGATACGCAGTATTTT
TRBJ2-7	TRBV4-3	once	-	CASSQELVAYEQYF	TGCGCCAGCAGCCAAGAACTAGTGGCCTACGAGCAGTACTTC
TRBJ1-2	TRBV7-9	-	-	CASSSMGNYGYTF	TGTGCCAGCAGCTCCATGGGTAACTATGGCTACACCTTC
TRBJ2-7	TRBV18	-	-	CASSPPEGSYEQYF	TGTGCCAGCTCACCGCCTGAGGGCTCCTACGAGCAGTACTTC
TRBJ2-1	TRBV5-1	once	-	CASRLAGEAIYNEQFF	TGCGCCAGCCGCTTGGCGGGTGAGGCCATTTACAATGAGCAGTTCTTC
TRBJ2-2	TRBV4-1	-	TRBD1	CASSQHQGANTGELFF	TGCGCCAGCAGCCAACACCAGGGGGCGAACACCGGGGAGCTGTTTTTT
TRBJ2-2	TRBV30	-	-	CAWSVRDFTGELFF	TGTGCCTGGAGTGTACGTGACTTCACCGGGGAGCTGTTTTTT
TRBJ1-6	TRBV7-9	-	-	CASSSTGRSSYNSPLHF	TGTGCCAGCAGCTCTACGGGCCGGAGCTCCTATAATTCACCCCTCCACTTT
TRBJ2-7	TRBV7-2	-	TRBD1	CASSLGVPGQHYEQYF	TGTGCCAGCAGCTTAGGAGTACCGGGACAGCACTACGAGCAGTACTTC
TRBJ2-7	TRBV7-9	-	-	CASSGDSEQYF	TGTGCCAGCAGCGGGGATAGCGAGCAGTACTTC
TRBJ2-3	TRBV7-2	-	-	CASSLRRAATDTQYF	TGTGCCAGCAGCCTGCGGAGGGCCGCCACAGATACGCAGTATTTT
TRBJ2-7	TRBV27	-	TRBD2	CASSLSGGGRDPYEQYF	TGTGCCAGCAGTTTATCTGGGGGTGGGAGGGATCCCTACGAGCAGTACTTC
TRBJ2-3	TRBV13	-	TRBD2	CASSLGRLAGPTDTQYF	TGTGCCAGCAGCTTAGGCCGACTAGCGGGTCCCACAGATACGCAGTATTTT
TRBJ2-7	TRBV9	-	-	CASSVFSGPVYEQYF	TGTGCCAGCAGCGTCTTTTCCGGGCCAGTCTACGAGCAGTACTTC
TRBJ2-3	TRBV7-3	-	-	CASSLVGGSTDTQYF	TGTGCCAGCAGCTTAGTCGGGGGCAGCACAGATACGCAGTATTTT
TRBJ2-6	TRBV18	once	-	CASSPGPSGSGANVLTF	TGTGCCAGCTCACCGGGGCCCTCGGGGTCTGGGGCCAACGTCCTGACTTTC
TRBJ2-2	TRBV9	-	-	CASSVAGRGTGELFF	TGTGCCAGCAGCGTAGCGGGCCGCGGCACCGGGGAGCTGTTTTTT